One sample yielded the 13 T cell receptor beta chains listed below, sequenced in a study of cytomegalovirus exposure and HLA in healthy donors. PCR involved 60 Vbeta and 13 Jbeta primers. Profiling relied on immunoSEQ multiplex PCR, and the TCRdb table lists in-frame clones only, not all of them. The sample totals approximately 100,000 clones. The sample taken for sequencing was PBMCs. These receptors all come from a man aged 45-60 years in good health and CMV-seropositive.

V usage is TRBV9 and J usage is TRBJ2-7; 14 nucleotides match TRBD2. The germline V gene encodes CDR1 SGDLS and CDR2 YYNGEE. The CDR3 extends over 16 amino acids. With V trimmed by 2 bases and J by 4 bases, 5 bases remained unmatched. The DNA of the CDR3 is TGTGCCAGCAGCGTCGGACTAGCGGGAGGCGCTTACGAGCAGTACTTC. It specifies CASSVGLAGGAYEQYF.

The chain employs TRBV18 and TRBJ2-4; 10 bases are a match to TRBD1. The ends lost 2 bases at V and 5 bases at J; junction bases unmatched: 3. Germline V gene lookup returns CDR1 KGHSH and CDR2 LQKENI. The CDR3 loop spans 15 amino acids. The CDR3 DNA reads as TGTGCCAGCTCACCAACCGGGACAGGGGAAAACATTCAGTACTTC. Translation: CASSPTGTGENIQYF.

V and J are TRBV7-2 and TRBJ1-1; D uncertain. V was pared by 2 bases and J by 2 bases, with 9 bases between. Germline CDR1 and CDR2: SGHTA and FQGNSA. The CDR3 runs 14 residues. The CDR3 region has the DNA TGTGCCAGCAGCTTAAACAGAATAAACACTGAAGCTTTCTTT. This encodes CASSLNRINTEAFF.

The chain combines TRBV4-1 with TRBJ2-1; 10 bases line up with TRBD2. CDR1 MGHRA and CDR2 YSYEKL come from the germline V gene. This CDR3 comprises 14 residues. V shed 5 bases, J shed 5 bases, and the junction held 3 bases outside the gene matches. The chain's CDR3 is CASSTGLADNEQFF. The CDR3 DNA reads as TGCGCCAGCAGCACCGGACTAGCGGACAATGAGCAGTTCTTC.

This chain joins TRBV9 and TRBJ2-2, with D unresolved. This CDR3 is built from 12 residues. V was pared by 2 bases and J by 6 bases, with 5 bases between. Germline lookup yields CDR1 SGDLS and CDR2 YYNGEE. The CDR3 protein is CASSVLPGELFF. In DNA, the CDR3 is TGTGCCAGCAGCGTTCTCCCCGGGGAGCTGTTTTTT.

The CDR3 sequence is CASRLRFQGGQPQHF. Here the CDR3 DNA reads TGTGCCAGCAGGTTACGTTTTCAGGGAGGGCAGCCCCAGCATTTT. The chain combines TRBV27 with TRBJ1-5, with a tentative D call TRBD1 (5 bases). CDR1 MNHEY and CDR2 SMNVEV come from the germline V gene (reference sequence). The CDR3 has 15 residues. Between the trimmed V and J ends, which lost 6 bases and 7 bases, there was a span of 19 bases.

The CDR3 reads CASTSGEGTDTQYF. The CDR3 DNA reads as TGTGCCAGTACCTCAGGGGAAGGTACAGATACGCAGTATTTT. This chain uses TRBV19 with TRBJ2-3; D possibly corresponds to TRBD1 (6 bases). Germline CDR1 reads LNHDA; CDR2 reads SQIVND (reference sequence). The CDR3 length is 14 residues. V lost 7 bases to trimming and J lost 3 bases, with 14 bases between them.

This chain uses TRBV4-2 with TRBJ2-7; 9 bases align to TRBD2. Trimming took 0 bases from V and 3 from J; bases not matched to a gene: 3. The CDR3 runs to 15 residues. Germline values: CDR1 LGHNA, CDR2 YNFKEQ. CDR3 DNA: TGTGCCAGCAGCCAAGATCCAGCGGGAGGCTACGAGCAGTACTTC. This gives the protein CASSQDPAGGYEQYF.

V gene TRBV5-1 combines with J gene TRBJ1-2; D is possibly TRBD1 (6 bases). V was clipped by 0 bases and J by 4 bases, with 19 bases between them. The germline CDR1 and CDR2 sequences are SGHRS and YFSETQ. CDR3 length: 17 amino acids. In DNA, the CDR3 is TGCGCCAGCAGCTTGGACAGGGTGATGGTTAACGCCTATGGCTACACCTTC. Translating it yields CASSLDRVMVNAYGYTF.

The chain links TRBV19 to TRBJ1-5; 7 bases are a match to TRBD1. The V gene end was trimmed by 7 bases and the J gene end by 1 base; junction bases not matched to a gene: 10. This CDR3 comprises 16 residues. Per the germline V gene, CDR1 is LNHDA and CDR2 is SQIVND (reference sequence). The CDR3 bases are TGTGCCAGTACCCCCTACAGGGGTCTGAGCAATCAGCCCCAGCATTTT. It encodes CASTPYRGLSNQPQHF.

This rearrangement joins TRBV30 to TRBJ1-1, with a weak D call TRBD1 (5 bases). CDR3 length equals 15 residues. The germline V gene encodes CDR1 GTSNPN and CDR2 SVGIG (reference sequence). The V end lost 1 base, the J end lost 4 bases, and 16 bases lay between the germline ends. CDR3 sequence: CAWSAPSRGGTEAFF. CDR3 bases: TGTGCCTGGAGTGCCCCCTCCCGGGGGGGCACTGAAGCTTTCTTT.

This rearrangement joins TRBV29-1 to TRBJ2-1; D remains ambiguous. This CDR3 is built from 14 residues. Trimming pared 5 bases from V and 4 bases from J, leaving 15 bases between. From germline, CDR1 is SQVTM and CDR2 ANQGSEA. This chain's CDR3 is CSVHSVRRYNEQFF. DNA of the CDR3: TGCAGCGTTCACTCCGTAAGGCGGTACAATGAGCAGTTCTTC.

The chain is built from TRBV18 and TRBJ2-7; 13 bases are a match to TRBD2. This CDR3 has 17 residues. CDR1 and CDR2 from the germline V gene are KGHSH and LQKENI. The ends lost 4 bases at V and 0 bases at J; junction bases unmatched: 6. CDR3 nucleotides: TGTGCCAGCTCACGGGGACTAGCGGGAAAGAGCTCCTACGAGCAGTACTTC. Its protein product is CASSRGLAGKSSYEQYF.